What follows is one T cell receptor (beta chain) and its context. The CDR3 runs 15 residues. Germline CDR1 reads SGHDT; CDR2 reads YYEEEE. After removal of 4 bases from V and 3 bases from J, the junction contained 4 bases not matched to a gene. Only in-frame clones appear in the TCRdb table, and some are missing; sequencing was by immunoSEQ multiplex PCR. The sample contains roughly 100,000 clones, roughly nine tenths of which appear only once. The data were taken from a study of T cell changes during pregnancy in multiple sclerosis. The sequencing used peripheral blood, collected before pregnancy. The chain uses TRBV5-6 and TRBJ2-2, with TRBD1 identical over 9 bases. The source is a female donor with multiple sclerosis, enrolled in a pregnancy study. Here the CDR3 reads CASSNRDRDTGELFF. For the CDR3, the DNA is TGTGCCAGCAGCAACCGGGACAGGGACACCGGGGAGCTGTTTTTT.